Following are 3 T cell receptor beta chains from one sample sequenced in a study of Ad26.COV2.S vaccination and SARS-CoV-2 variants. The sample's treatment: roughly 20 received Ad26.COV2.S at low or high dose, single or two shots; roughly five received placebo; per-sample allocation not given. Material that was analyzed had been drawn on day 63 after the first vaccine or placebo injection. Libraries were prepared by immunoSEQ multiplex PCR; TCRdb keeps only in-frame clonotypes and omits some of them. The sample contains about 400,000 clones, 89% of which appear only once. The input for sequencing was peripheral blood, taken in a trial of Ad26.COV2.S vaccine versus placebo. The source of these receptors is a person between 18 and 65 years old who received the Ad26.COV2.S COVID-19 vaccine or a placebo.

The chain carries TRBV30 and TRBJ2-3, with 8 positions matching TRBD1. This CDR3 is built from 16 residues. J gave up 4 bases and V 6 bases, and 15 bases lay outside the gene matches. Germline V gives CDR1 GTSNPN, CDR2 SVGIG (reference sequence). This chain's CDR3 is CACGQGRDNSADTQYF. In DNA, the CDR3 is TGTGCCTGTGGACAGGGCCGGGACAACAGTGCAGATACGCAGTATTTT.

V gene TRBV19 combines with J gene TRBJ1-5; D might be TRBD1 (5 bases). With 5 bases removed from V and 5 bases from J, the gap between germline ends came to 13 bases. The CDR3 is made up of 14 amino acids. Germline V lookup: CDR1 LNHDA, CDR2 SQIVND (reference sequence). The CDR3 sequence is CASSGAQTYQPQHF. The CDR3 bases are TGTGCCAGTAGTGGGGCACAGACTTATCAGCCCCAGCATTTT.

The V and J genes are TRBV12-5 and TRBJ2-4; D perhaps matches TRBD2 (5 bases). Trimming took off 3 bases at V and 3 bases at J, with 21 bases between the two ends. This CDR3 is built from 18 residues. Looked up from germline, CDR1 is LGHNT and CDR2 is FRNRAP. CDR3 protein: CASGFPLKGAEDKNIQYF. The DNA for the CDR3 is TGTGCTAGTGGTTTTCCGCTAAAGGGAGCGGAAGACAAAAACATTCAGTACTTC.